Following are 32 T cell receptor beta chains from one sample sequenced in a study of PD-1 blockade in classical Hodgkin lymphoma (dated by TCRdb to the early 2020s). The intended sense of this specimen's time point label: cycle 1 day 1 (C1D1), immediately before nivolumab initiation. All trial patients had relapsed after autologous stem cell transplantation, with cohorts A, B and C differing in prior brentuximab vedotin exposure. The library was prepared using the immunoSEQ multiplex PCR assay. TCRdb provides this immuneACCESS table in a form limited to in-frame rearrangements. Some clones are lacking; in checked studies, under half of them reflect an unresolved V gene, and why the rest are absent is not known. Present in this sample are about 22,000 clones, 70% to 85% of which were seen just once. The ten most abundant clones make up over 20% of the sample. The material sequenced was peripheral blood mononuclear cells (PBMCs), taken at baseline. These receptors came from a human donor with classical Hodgkin lymphoma.

This clone was detected only once. CDR3 DNA: TGTGCCAGCAGCCCCGGACTAGCGGGAAGTATCGAGCAGTACTTC. Its translation is CASSPGLAGSIEQYF. The rearrangement uses TRBV7-8 and TRBJ2-7, with TRBD2 identical over 12 bases. Germline assignment: CDR1 SGHVS and CDR2 FQNEAQ. The CDR3 loop spans 15 amino acids. V dropped 5 bases and J dropped 6; count of bases not matched to a gene: 8.

V and J are TRBV11-3 and TRBJ2-5; D uncertain. Trimming took off 3 bases at V and 0 bases at J, with 11 bases between the two ends. CDR3 size: 15 residues. The germline gives CDR1 SGHNT, CDR2 YENEEA. The CDR3 here is CASSLGSRYQETQYF. The DNA for the CDR3 is TGTGCCAGCAGCTTGGGATCCCGGTACCAAGAGACCCAGTACTTC.

The chain carries TRBV5-5 and TRBJ2-5; 9 nucleotides match TRBD1. The CDR3 has 18 amino acids. In germline, CDR1 is SGHKS, CDR2 YYEKEE (reference sequence). The V gene end was trimmed by 0 bases and the J gene end by 4 bases; junction bases not matched to a gene: 13. The CDR3 bases are TGTGCCAGCAGCTTGGGAACCTATCAACAGGGGGCACGAGAGACCCAGTACTTC. Translated, it gives CASSLGTYQQGARETQYF.

This sequence joins TRBV5-4 and TRBJ1-1; D is ambiguous. V was clipped by 2 bases and J by 5 bases, with 10 bases between them. Germline CDR1 reads SGHNT; CDR2 reads YYREEE (reference sequence). This CDR3 contains 13 residues. CDR3 DNA sequence: TGTGCCAGCAGCTTTAATGAGAGGACTGAAGCTTTCTTT. Translation: CASSFNERTEAFF.

The CDR3: CASSLAGSPNEKLFF. CDR3 nucleotide sequence: TGCGCCAGCAGCTTGGCCGGGTCCCCTAATGAAAAACTGTTTTTT. This chain joins TRBV5-1 and TRBJ1-4, with no clear D. CDR3 length: 15 residues. Germline lookup yields CDR1 SGHRS and CDR2 YFSETQ. Deletions cut 0 bases from V and 3 bases from J, with 9 bases between.

The chain has TRBV7-2 and TRBJ1-6; 10 bases align to TRBD1. CDR3 length: 16 residues. The trim removed 1 base at V and 9 bases at J, leaving 6 bases unmatched. Per germline, CDR1 SGHTA and CDR2 FQGNSA. CDR3 in amino acids: CASSLGLGTGASPLHF. The CDR3 DNA is TGTGCCAGCAGCTTAGGGCTGGGGACAGGGGCTTCACCCCTCCACTTT.

The chain couples TRBV6-1 to TRBJ2-7, with a possible D match to TRBD2 (5 bases). Trimming stripped 2 bases from V and 5 bases from J, with 13 bases between. The CDR3 has 14 amino acids. The V gene's germline CDR1 is MNHNS and CDR2 SASEGT. CDR3 sequence (DNA): TGTGCCAGCAGTGAAAGTCGGGGTGGCGACGAGCAGTACTTC. Translation: CASSESRGGDEQYF.

The chain combines TRBV5-8 with TRBJ2-5; TRBD2 aligns across 9 bases. Germline V gene data show CDR1 as SGHTS and CDR2 as YDEGEE. Trimming at V came to 0 bases and at J to 5 bases, leaving 8 bases not matched to a gene. There are 16 residues in the CDR3. This chain's CDR3 is CASSLAPSGKMETQYF. CDR3 in DNA: TGTGCCAGCAGCTTGGCCCCTAGCGGGAAGATGGAGACCCAGTACTTC.

J is TRBJ2-6 and V is TRBV5-1, with D unresolved. The CDR3 runs 15 residues. Per the germline V gene, CDR1 is SGHRS and CDR2 is YFSETQ. V was trimmed by 0 bases and J by 2 bases, leaving 6 bases between them. The CDR3: CASSLAVTGANVLTF. The CDR3 bases are TGCGCCAGCAGCTTGGCGGTCACTGGGGCCAACGTCCTGACTTTC.

This clone has a handful of counts. V usage is TRBV7-2 and J usage is TRBJ2-7, with 9 bases identical to TRBD2. The J segment lost 2 bases and the V segment lost 1 base, leaving 3 bases of the junction unmatched. Germline CDR1 is SGHTA and CDR2 is FQGNSA. The CDR3 has 15 residues. CDR3 residues: CASSLETSGTYEQYF. The DNA for the CDR3 is TGTGCCAGCAGCTTAGAGACTAGCGGAACCTACGAGCAGTACTTC. Full variable domain (missing parts from reference TRBV7-2 and TRBJ2-7): GAGVSQSPSNKVTEKGKDVELRCDPISGHTALYWYRQSLGQGLEFLIYFQGNSAPDKSGLPSDRFSAERTGGSVSTLTIQRTQQEDSAVYLCASSLETSGTYEQYFGPGTRLTVT.

The V call is TRBV7-9, the J call TRBJ2-7, with D unclear. The CDR3 covers 14 residues. Germline V lookup: CDR1 SEHNR, CDR2 FQNEAQ (reference sequence). Deletions cut 3 bases from V and 2 bases from J, with 11 bases between. CDR3 in DNA: TGTGCCAGCAGCTTTACCGCGAACCCCTACGAGCAGTACTTC. Translating it yields CASSFTANPYEQYF.

This clone was detected only a few times. The V gene is TRBV4-3, the J gene TRBJ2-5, with D perhaps TRBD2 (5 bases). The V gene's germline CDR1 is LGHNA and CDR2 YSLEER. The V gene lost 3 bases and the J gene lost 5 bases, with 16 bases spanning the gap. The CDR3 has 15 amino acids. This CDR3 reads CASSQNTNTGETQYF. CDR3 DNA: TGCGCCAGCAGCCAGAATACAAATACGGGGGAGACCCAGTACTTC.

The CDR3 loop reads CASSEAHGLSTDTQYF. CDR3 coding DNA: TGTGCCAGCAGTGAAGCCCACGGGCTGAGCACAGATACGCAGTATTTT. The chain joins TRBV6-4 to TRBJ2-3; D is uncertain. The germline V gene encodes CDR1 MRHNA and CDR2 SNTAGT. V lost 3 bases and J lost 0, with 13 bases in between. CDR3 length: 16 amino acids.

The rearrangement uses TRBV7-3 and TRBJ2-5, with D possibly TRBD2 on 5 matching bases. The tail of the sequence fits TRBJ2-7 better, so the J call may be wrong. Germline V gene data show CDR1 as SGHTA and CDR2 as FQGTGA. The CDR3 spans 14 residues. The CDR3 sequence: CASRPDPGTYEQYF. The CDR3 DNA follows: TGTGCCAGCAGGCCAGACCCGGGAACCTACGAGCAGTACTTC.

The CDR3 DNA follows: TGTGCCAGCAGTTTGGGACAGGGGTGGACTGAAGCTTTCTTT. Translating gives CASSLGQGWTEAFF. The chain is built from TRBV6-5 and TRBJ1-1; TRBD1 aligns across 10 bases. This CDR3 contains 14 residues. Germline V gene lookup returns CDR1 MNHEY and CDR2 SVGAGI. V was pared by 4 bases and J by 5 bases, with 4 bases of the junction left unmatched.

This sequence joins TRBV9 and TRBJ1-3; D gene uncertain. V lost 6 bases and J lost 4, with 20 bases in between. CDR3 length equals 16 residues. CDR1 SGDLS and CDR2 YYNGEE come from the germline V gene. In DNA, the CDR3 is TGTGCCAGCACCCCTGGAACCTCCCAGGACGGAAACACCATATATTTT. It encodes CASTPGTSQDGNTIYF.

The chain combines TRBV7-2 with TRBJ1-5, with D unresolved. This CDR3 is built from 13 residues. Germline loops: CDR1 SGHTA, CDR2 FQGNSA. Trimming cost V 0 bases and J 5 bases, with 5 bases left between them. As DNA, the CDR3 is TGTGCCAGCAGCTTAGCGTGGGATCAGCCCCAGCATTTT. Its translation: CASSLAWDQPQHF.

The chain is built from TRBV28 and TRBJ2-1, with TRBD2 matching over 7 bases. J gave up 8 bases and V 2 bases, and 6 bases lay outside the gene matches. The CDR3 totals 14 residues. Germline V CDR1 and CDR2: MDHEN, SYDVKM. CDR3 DNA sequence: TGTGCCAGCAGTTTACTTGGGGGGAGGGATGAGCAGTTCTTC. Translated, it gives CASSLLGGRDEQFF.

The rearrangement links TRBV28 to TRBJ2-1, with TRBD2 matching over 8 bases. V lost 1 base to trimming and J lost 3 bases; unmatched junction nucleotides: 5. From germline, CDR1 is MDHEN and CDR2 SYDVKM. The CDR3 runs 16 residues. The CDR3 region is CASSLYAGTSYNEQFF. CDR3 nucleotides: TGTGCCAGCAGTTTATACGCCGGGACTAGCTACAATGAGCAGTTCTTC.

This clone was observed once. This chain joins TRBV5-6 and TRBJ2-7; D gene uncertain. CDR1 and CDR2 from the germline V gene are SGHDT and YYEEEE. V gave up 5 bases and J gave up 0 bases, with 12 bases separating them. The CDR3 is made up of 14 amino acids. CDR3: CASRPQTHSYEQYF. Here the CDR3 DNA reads TGTGCCAGCAGACCACAGACGCACTCCTACGAGCAGTACTTC.

This rearrangement joins TRBV28 to TRBJ2-3; D unresolved. The germline V gene has CDR1 MDHEN and CDR2 SYDVKM. There are 14 residues in the CDR3. Trimming cost V 4 bases and J 0 bases, with 8 bases left between them. CDR3 bases: TGTGCCAGCAGTTCGGCCGATAGCACAGATACGCAGTATTTT. Protein sequence: CASSSADSTDTQYF. The whole variable domain, remainder taken from reference TRBV28 and TRBJ2-3, is DVKVTQSSRYLVKRTGEKVFLECVQDMDHENMFWYRQDPGLGLRLIYFSYDVKMKEKGDIPEGYSVSREKKERFSLILESASTNQTSMYLCASSSADSTDTQYFGPGTRLTVL.

The V call is TRBV6-6, the J call TRBJ2-7; a weak D match, TRBD2 (5 bases). Germline CDR1 is MNHNY and CDR2 is SVGAGI (reference sequence). V lost 7 bases and J lost 5, with 15 bases in between. The CDR3 loop spans 13 amino acids. CDR3 sequence reads: CASTVGVPDEQYF. In DNA form, the CDR3 reads TGTGCCAGCACCGTCGGGGTACCCGACGAGCAGTACTTC.

This sequence joins TRBV10-3 and TRBJ1-2; a possible D gene is TRBD1 (5 bases). Germline CDR1 and CDR2: ENHRY and SYGVKD. This CDR3 has 14 residues. V was trimmed by 0 bases and J by 2 bases, leaving 7 bases between them. The CDR3 is CAISESDTNYGYTF. DNA for the CDR3: TGTGCCATCAGTGAGTCGGACACCAACTATGGCTACACCTTC.

There are a few counts of this clone. J is TRBJ1-5 and V is TRBV7-8; no definite D call. Germline CDR1 SGHVS, CDR2 FQNEAQ. The CDR3 is 13 residues long. Trimming cost V 5 bases and J 4 bases, with 9 bases left between them. DNA of the CDR3: TGTGCCAGCAGCCCAAATATAAATCAGCCCCAGCATTTT. Translating it yields CASSPNINQPQHF. Full variable domain (missing parts from reference TRBV7-8 and TRBJ1-5): GAGVSQSPRYKVAKRGQDVALRCDPISGHVSLFWYQQALGQGPEFLTYFQNEAQLDKSGLPSDRFFAERPEGSVSTLKIQRTQQEDSAVYLCASSPNINQPQHFGDGTRLSIL.

The chain recombines TRBV5-8 with TRBJ1-5, with 7 bases matching TRBD1. V shed 0 bases, J shed 6 bases, and the junction held 15 bases outside the gene matches. The CDR3 is 18 residues long. The germline CDR1 and CDR2 sequences are SGHTS and YDEGEE. CDR3 coding DNA: TGTGCCAGCAGCTTGGAAGTGCAGACAGGGTTGGCGGGTCAGCCCCAGCATTTT. It translates to CASSLEVQTGLAGQPQHF.

The chain carries TRBV14 and TRBJ1-1; TRBD1 matches 8 bases. V shed 6 bases, J shed 1 base, and the junction held 1 base outside the gene matches. The CDR3 is 13 residues long. Germline CDR1 and CDR2: SGHDN and FVKESK. The CDR3: CASRDRGNTEAFF. The CDR3 coding sequence is TGTGCCAGCAGAGACAGGGGGAACACTGAAGCTTTCTTT.

The table lists this clone with a count of one. The genes are TRBV11-2 and TRBJ1-1; 7 nucleotides align to TRBD1. Germline trimming cut 5 bases from V and 6 bases from J; bases unmatched to any gene: 6. The CDR3 is 13 amino acids. Germline loops: CDR1 SGHAT, CDR2 FQNNGV. The CDR3 spells CASSTDRVPEAFF. The CDR3 bases are TGTGCCAGCAGCACAGACAGGGTACCTGAAGCTTTCTTT.

This chain joins TRBV4-3 and TRBJ1-1; D not certain. Per the germline V gene, CDR1 is LGHNA and CDR2 is YSLEER. The CDR3 is made up of 15 amino acids. Deletions cut 0 bases from V and 5 bases from J, with 13 bases between. CDR3: CASSQDWQTGTEAFF. CDR3 DNA sequence: TGCGCCAGCAGCCAAGACTGGCAGACGGGAACTGAAGCTTTCTTT.

V is TRBV28 and J is TRBJ1-5; TRBD1 matches 8 bases. The ends lost 2 bases at V and 3 bases at J; junction bases unmatched: 3. The CDR3 runs to 15 residues. Germline CDR1 is MDHEN and CDR2 is SYDVKM. The CDR3 coding sequence is TGTGCCAGCAGTTTAAGCAGGGGGCTCAATCAGCCCCAGCATTTT. Translated: CASSLSRGLNQPQHF.

This clone occurred once. DNA for the CDR3: TGTGCCAGCAGCCCGACTAGCGGAGCGAACACCGGGGAGCTGTTTTTT. This gives the protein CASSPTSGANTGELFF. The rearrangement joins TRBV4-2 to TRBJ2-2; 9 nucleotides align to TRBD2. There are 16 residues in the CDR3. CDR1 is LGHNA, CDR2 YNFKEQ, per germline. V was clipped by 4 bases and J by 0 bases; unmatched bases: 3.

The chain has TRBV6-1 and TRBJ1-4; D uncertain. CDR1 and CDR2 from the germline V gene are MNHNS and SASEGT. The CDR3 length is 14 residues. V lost 3 bases, J lost 8 bases, and 13 bases lay in between. Written as DNA, the CDR3 is TGTGCCAGCAGTGACCGTATCCGTCGAGAAAAACTGTTTTTT. Amino acids: CASSDRIRREKLFF.

This clone was counted between two and nine times. The chain is built from TRBV5-6 and TRBJ1-2, with D perhaps matching TRBD1 (5 bases). The CDR3 is 12 residues long. Germline CDR1 SGHDT, CDR2 YYEEEE. With 0 bases removed from V and 8 bases from J, the gap between germline ends came to 8 bases. The DNA for the CDR3 is TGTGCCAGCAGCTTGGTCAGGGACGGCTACACCTTC. As protein: CASSLVRDGYTF.